These T cell receptor beta chains were read from a single sample in a study of T cells in Graves' hyperthyroidism and ophthalmopathy. TCRdb redid the calling of the multiplex PCR reads with MiXCR, one entry per CDR3 protein. The sample includes about 380,000 distinct CDR3 sequences, about 18% of them seen just once. Sequencing input: blood. These receptor sequences come from a man younger than 35 with Graves' ophthalmopathy. Each CDR3 is given with its conserved first and last residue. D genes are given only for firm matches. Expanded clones get a size class; other rows say once, few or many, or leave the size out.

TRBJ2-1 | . | . | TRBV5-1 | CASRSGANNEQFF | TGTGCCAGCAGATCCGGGGCAAACAATGAGCAGTTCTTC
TRBJ1-1 | . | many | TRBV5-5 | CASSLQQGRAEAFF | TGTGCCAGCAGCTTACAACAGGGCCGGGCTGAAGCTTTCTTT
TRBJ2-7 | TRBD2 | many | TRBV20-1 | CSARLAGDNSYEQYF | TGCAGTGCTCGACTAGCGGGGGACAACTCCTACGAGCAGTACTTC
TRBJ1-1 | . | . | TRBV24-1 | CATSAAGKLNTEAFF | TGTGCCACCAGTGCCGCAGGAAAACTGAACACTGAAGCTTTCTTT
TRBJ2-7 | . | many | TRBV19 | CASSRVDSYEQYF | TGTGCCAGCTCCAGGGTAGACTCCTACGAGCAGTACTTC
TRBJ2-1 | . | many | TRBV27 | CASSLEGDLYNEQFF | TGTGCCAGCAGTTTAGAGGGGGATCTGTACAATGAGCAGTTCTTC
TRBJ1-6 | . | few | TRBV6-1 | CASGPDPVSLHF | TGTGCCAGCGGGCCCGACCCCGTGTCCCTCCACTTT
TRBJ2-1 | TRBD1 | many | TRBV11-1 | CASSQTGVVSNEQFF | TGTGCCAGCAGCCAGACAGGGGTGGTTTCCAATGAGCAGTTCTTC
TRBJ2-2 | . | few | TRBV18 | CASSPGDGNTGELFF | TGTGCCAGCTCACCAGGGGACGGTAACACCGGGGAGCTGTTTTTT
TRBJ2-2 | . | many | TRBV7-9 | CASSLSGELFF | TGTGCCAGCAGCTTATCCGGGGAGCTGTTTTTT
TRBJ2-5 | TRBD2 | few | TRBV7-2 | CASSSGSSGGRWAQYF | TGTGCCAGCAGCTCCGGTAGTAGCGGGGGGCGGTGGGCCCAGTACTTC
TRBJ2-7 | . | few | TRBV7-2 | CASSPSGGLTYEQYF | TGTGCCAGCAGCCCCTCGGGGGGCCTTACCTACGAGCAGTACTTC
TRBJ2-1 | . | many | TRBV11-2 | CASNTAPGTDNEQFF | TGTGCCAGCAATACCGCCCCGGGGACCGACAATGAGCAGTTCTTC
TRBJ1-5 | . | . | TRBV4-2 | CASSQEGPGNQPQHF | TGTGCCAGCAGCCAAGAGGGACCGGGAAATCAGCCCCAGCATTTT
TRBJ2-7 | TRBD2 | few | TRBV2 | CASSDIQGGDYEQYF | TGTGCCAGCAGTGACATCCAGGGAGGGGACTACGAGCAGTACTTC
TRBJ2-3 | . | many | TRBV3-1 | CASSQEVRTRGGDTQYF | TGTGCCAGCAGCCAAGAAGTGCGGACACGCGGCGGAGATACGCAGTATTTT
TRBJ2-1 | . | many | TRBV2 | CASSRADEQFF | TGTGCCAGCAGTAGAGCGGATGAGCAGTTCTTC
TRBJ1-1 | TRBD1 | few | TRBV19 | CASSIVDRGTEAFF | TGTGCCAGTAGTATAGTGGACAGGGGCACTGAAGCTTTCTTT
TRBJ2-7 | TRBD1 | . | TRBV7-3 | CASSRQGDRHQYF | TGTGCCAGCAGCAGGCAGGGGGATAGGCATCAGTACTTC
TRBJ2-1 | . | . | TRBV7-3 | CASSFPFGQNYNEQFF | TGTGCCAGCAGCTTCCCCTTCGGACAAAATTACAATGAGCAGTTCTTC
TRBJ1-2 | . | . | TRBV6-1 | CASSRDTFYGYTF | TGTGCCAGCAGTCGGGACACCTTCTATGGCTACACCTTC
TRBJ1-6 | . | . | TRBV3-1 | CASSQAGQIYNSPLHF | TGTGCCAGCAGCCAAGCAGGTCAGATATATAATTCACCCCTCCACTTT
TRBJ2-3 | TRBD2 | . | TRBV12-3/TRBV12-4 | CASSLDSGRGITDTQYF | TGTGCCAGCAGTTTAGATAGCGGGAGGGGTATCACAGATACGCAGTATTTT
TRBJ2-3 | . | many | TRBV3-1 | CASSQTGLSGLRTDTQYF | TGTGCCAGCAGCCAGACCGGACTAAGCGGTCTTCGCACAGATACGCAGTATTTT
TRBJ1-5 | . | many | TRBV3-1 | CASSQQGTNQPQHF | TGTGCCAGCAGCCAACAGGGAACCAATCAGCCCCAGCATTTT
TRBJ2-7 | . | many | TRBV12-3/TRBV12-4 | CASSQGRFYEQYF | TGTGCCAGCAGTCAGGGACGTTTCTACGAGCAGTACTTC
TRBJ1-5 | TRBD1 | . | TRBV18 | CASSPGTASHSNQPQHF | TGTGCCAGCTCACCCGGGACAGCAAGTCATAGCAATCAGCCCCAGCATTTT
TRBJ2-7 | . | many | TRBV20-1 | CSARAPPPSRSYEQYF | TGCAGTGCTAGAGCCCCGCCGCCCAGCCGATCCTACGAGCAGTACTTC
TRBJ2-2 | TRBD1 | . | TRBV24-1 | CATSPKSDRTGELFF | TGTGCCACCAGTCCTAAATCGGACAGGACCGGGGAGCTGTTTTTT
TRBJ2-3 | . | few | TRBV27 | CASSFRGMDGDTQYF | TGTGCCAGCAGTTTTCGGGGGATGGATGGAGATACGCAGTATTTT
TRBJ1-2 | . | many | TRBV20-1 | CSAIRDGNYGYTF | TGCAGTGCCATCCGGGACGGCAACTATGGCTACACCTTC
TRBJ2-7 | TRBD2 | few | TRBV20-1 | CSAERTSGPYEQYF | TGCAGTGCAGAGAGGACTAGCGGACCATACGAGCAGTACTTC
TRBJ1-1 | . | many | TRBV24-1 | CATSDLGWTEAFF | TGTGCCACCAGTGACTTGGGGTGGACTGAAGCTTTCTTT
TRBJ1-2 | TRBD1 | once | TRBV6-1 | CASTPLQGGNYGYTF | TGTGCCAGCACCCCCCTCCAGGGGGGGAACTATGGCTACACCTTC
TRBJ2-3 | . | many | TRBV3-1 | CASSPPGGDTQYF | TGTGCCAGCAGCCCTCCTGGCGGGGATACGCAGTATTTT
TRBJ2-1 | TRBD2 | many | TRBV12-3/TRBV12-4 | CASSPGLAGGRGEQFF | TGTGCCAGCAGTCCGGGACTAGCGGGGGGCCGGGGTGAGCAGTTCTTC
TRBJ1-1 | TRBD1 | many | TRBV5-1 | CASSLEGQDTEAFF | TGCGCCAGCAGCTTAGAAGGACAGGACACTGAAGCTTTCTTT
TRBJ1-1 | . | few | TRBV6-5 | CASSYSRNTEAFF | TGTGCCAGCAGTTACTCGAGGAACACTGAAGCTTTCTTT
TRBJ1-6 | . | . | TRBV20-1 | CSDVDSEGCSPLHF | TGCAGTGACGTGGACAGTGAGGGGTGTTCACCCCTCCACTTT
TRBJ2-3 | TRBD1 | few | TRBV4-1 | CASSVQGAEDTQYF | TGCGCCAGCAGCGTCCAGGGGGCAGAAGATACGCAGTATTTT
TRBJ1-6 | . | few | TRBV27 | CASSLAFDSPLHF | TGTGCCAGCAGTTTGGCCTTTGACTCACCCCTCCACTTT
TRBJ1-5 | . | many | TRBV27 | CASSSTTTQGRGNQPQHF | TGTGCCAGCAGTTCGACCACGACTCAGGGAAGGGGCAATCAGCCCCAGCATTTT
TRBJ1-2 | . | few | TRBV20-1 | CSASSPGDGGYTF | TGCAGTGCTAGTTCTCCAGGTGACGGCGGCTACACCTTC
TRBJ2-1 | TRBD1 | . | TRBV5-1 | CVSSLGQSSYNEQFF | TGCGTCAGCAGCTTGGGACAGAGCTCCTACAATGAGCAGTTCTTC
TRBJ2-5 | . | few | TRBV15 | CATSRVRETQYF | TGTGCCACCAGCAGGGTTAGAGAGACCCAGTACTTC
TRBJ2-7 | . | many | TRBV12-3/TRBV12-4 | CASSRQGGREQYF | TGTGCCAGCAGCAGACAGGGAGGTCGCGAGCAGTACTTC
TRBJ1-3 | . | . | TRBV7-9 | CASTTFREVGNTIYF | TGTGCCAGCACCACTTTTCGGGAGGTTGGAAACACCATATATTTT
TRBJ2-1 | TRBD1 | few | TRBV10-3 | CAVRVGGKSPGPASNEQFF | TGTGCCGTCAGGGTAGGGGGCAAAAGTCCGGGGCCGGCTAGCAATGAGCAGTTCTTC
TRBJ2-5 | TRBD2 | . | TRBV7-8 | CASSPGTSGGWETQYF | TGTGCCAGCAGCCCTGGGACTAGCGGGGGGTGGGAGACCCAGTACTTC
TRBJ2-4 | TRBD2 | . | TRBV27 | CASSRTSGGVKDIQYF | TGTGCCAGCAGTCGGACTAGCGGGGGGGTGAAGGACATTCAGTACTTC
TRBJ1-2 | TRBD1 | . | TRBV10-3 | CAINRQGGYGYTF | TGTGCCATCAATAGACAGGGGGGGTATGGCTACACCTTC
TRBJ2-5 | . | few | TRBV20-1 | CSARDWVGGNGKTQYF | TGCAGTGCTAGAGATTGGGTTGGGGGGAATGGGAAGACCCAGTACTTC
TRBJ1-5 | . | many | TRBV4-1 | CASSQDESGGINQPQHF | TGCGCCAGCAGCCAAGATGAGAGTGGGGGCATCAATCAGCCCCAGCATTTT
TRBJ1-2 | . | few | TRBV5-1 | CASTSGPELLNYGYTF | TGCGCCAGCACCTCAGGTCCAGAGTTACTTAACTATGGCTACACCTTC
TRBJ1-3 | . | . | TRBV18 | CASSLTKVDSGNTIYF | TGTGCCAGCTCACTTACAAAGGTCGACTCTGGAAACACCATATATTTT